This T cell receptor beta chain is from a study of blood T cell repertoires in COVID-19. Assay used: immunoSEQ multiplex PCR; TCRdb lists only in-frame clones, some missing. The data show about 360,000 clones, 65% to 90% seen once. A note on this clone: A junction boundary mismatches the germline segment, possibly from a read error.

Input material: peripheral blood. This receptor was identified in a woman aged 55-70 years with COVID-19, enrolled during active disease.

CDR3 region: CASSPTNF. DNA of the CDR3: TGTGCCAGCAGCCCGACTAACTTT. The V and J genes are TRBV7-9 and TRBJ1-6; D ambiguous. CDR1 SEHNR and CDR2 FQNEAQ come from the germline V gene (reference sequence). This CDR3 has 8 residues.